The 31 T cell receptor beta chains below were found in one sample sequenced in a study of regulatory T cells in long-lasting Graves disease. Libraries of TCR beta came from iRepertoire HTBI primers plus Arm-PCR of CDR3 regions. TCRdb re-called the multiplex PCR reads through MiXCR, storing one row per CDR3 protein. Found here are roughly 500,000 distinct CDR3 sequences, about 12% of them singletons; the top ten hold about 8.3%. Time point reported: newly diagnosed GD, antithyroid drugs for less than 3 months. After RNA was extracted from PBMCs, the TCR library was made from it. This sample was also put to use in a study of T cells in Graves' hyperthyroidism and ophthalmopathy.

The sample here was peripheral blood mononuclear cells (PBMCs), taken at new diagnosis, from a patient treated with antithyroid drugs. The receptors stem from a woman in her 30s with Graves disease.

There are many counts of this clonotype. This rearrangement joins TRBV5-1 to TRBJ1-1; 7 positions agree with TRBD1. Trimming cost V 0 bases and J 11 bases; bases outside gene matches: 10. The CDR3 is made up of 14 amino acids. Germline loops: CDR1 SGHRS, CDR2 YFSETQ. The CDR3 sequence is CASSLGDSEMRAFF. Written as DNA, the CDR3 is TGCGCCAGCAGCTTGGGGGACAGTGAAATGAGGGCTTTCTTT. Full variable domain (missing parts from reference TRBV5-1 and TRBJ1-1): KAGVTQTPRYLIKTRGQQVTLSCSPISGHRSVSWYQQTPGQGLQFLFEYFSETQRNKGNFPGRFSGRQFSNSRSEMNVSTLELGDSALYLCASSLGDSEMRAFFGQGTRLTVV.

The table lists this clonotype with many counts. The chain uses TRBV6-1 and TRBJ1-4; D unclear. The CDR3 spans 16 residues. Trimming removed 6 bases at V and 0 bases at J, with 14 bases between. Germline CDR1 MNHNS, CDR2 SASEGT. CDR3 DNA: TGTGCCAGCAGGCAGCTGGACTCGTCAACTAATGAAAAACTGTTTTTT. Protein: CASRQLDSSTNEKLFF.

The rearrangement joins TRBV6-1 to TRBJ2-2; no reliable D call. Germline loops: CDR1 MNHNS, CDR2 SASEGT. CDR3 length equals 15 residues. Trimming pared 6 bases from V and 3 bases from J, leaving 14 bases between. This CDR3 is CASSPTYEDTGELFF. The CDR3 DNA sequence: TGTGCCAGCAGCCCTACATACGAGGACACCGGGGAGCTGTTTTTT.

This clonotype has a count of ten or more. The V gene is TRBV15, the J gene TRBJ1-1; TRBD1 matches 7 bases. CDR1 is LNHNV, CDR2 YYDKDF, per germline (reference sequence). J gave up 3 bases and V 5 bases, and 12 bases lay outside the gene matches. The CDR3 has 16 residues. The CDR3 here is CATSPSLTGTYTEAFF. Written as DNA, the CDR3 is TGTGCCACCAGCCCCTCCTTGACAGGGACGTACACTGAAGCTTTCTTT.

DNA of the CDR3: TGCAGTGCTGGACAGGGGGCGATGGGGGAGCAGTACTTC. It specifies CSAGQGAMGEQYF. V gene TRBV20-1 combines with J gene TRBJ2-7; 11 nucleotides align to TRBD1. The CDR3 is made up of 13 amino acids. Germline V gene lookup returns CDR1 DFQATT and CDR2 SNEGSKA (reference sequence). Unmatched junction bases numbered 7, after V lost 5 bases and J lost 7 bases.

On this clonotype: A single base separates this from a much larger clone, so it may be a read error. V usage is TRBV15 and J usage is TRBJ2-4, with D tentatively TRBD2 (5 bases). V was trimmed by 1 base and J by 8 bases, leaving 21 bases between them. This CDR3 is 17 amino acids long. CDR1 is LNHNV and CDR2 is YYDKDF in the germline V gene (reference sequence). The CDR3 coding sequence is TGTGCCACCAGCAGAGCAACACACGTAGCGAACGTGGACATTCAGTACTTC. It codes for CATSRATHVANVDIQYF.

This clonotype was counted many times. The rearrangement joins TRBV4-3 to TRBJ1-2, with 7 positions matching TRBD1. The germline V gene encodes CDR1 LGHNA and CDR2 YSLEER. CDR3 length: 16 amino acids. J gave up 0 bases and V 0 bases, and 4 bases lay outside the gene matches. CDR3 DNA sequence: TGCGCCAGCAGCCAAGATGCGGGGACAGCTAACTATGGCTACACCTTC. It is translated as CASSQDAGTANYGYTF.

The chain is built from TRBV20-1 and TRBJ2-4, with D possibly called TRBD1 or TRBD2 (6 bases each). Per germline, CDR1 DFQATT and CDR2 SNEGSKA (reference sequence). Trimming pared 3 bases from V and 3 bases from J, leaving 18 bases between. CDR3 length equals 16 residues. Written as DNA, the CDR3 is TGCAGTGCTAGTCTATCCCAGAGGGGGGTCAAAAACATTCAGTACTTC. Protein product: CSASLSQRGVKNIQYF.

This clonotype has ten or more counts. CDR3 sequence (DNA): TGTGCCAGCAGTATCCTCCAGGGACAGTACGAGCAGTACTTC. Its translation is CASSILQGQYEQYF. This sequence joins TRBV27 and TRBJ2-7, with 7 bases identical to TRBD1. V lost 5 bases to trimming and J lost 4 bases; unmatched junction nucleotides: 8. CDR1 and CDR2 from the germline V gene are MNHEY and SMNVEV (reference sequence). The CDR3 loop spans 14 amino acids.

This clonotype turned up a few times. The chain is built from TRBV6-1 and TRBJ2-1; 9 bases are a match to TRBD2. Germline V gene lookup returns CDR1 MNHNS and CDR2 SASEGT. This CDR3 has 14 residues. V was clipped by 5 bases and J by 5 bases; unmatched bases: 4. This CDR3 reads CASSPGLAHNEQFF. DNA of the CDR3: TGTGCCAGCAGTCCCGGACTAGCGCACAATGAGCAGTTCTTC.

Comments on this clonotype: This is likely an artifact of a read error, given a far larger clone one base away. This chain's CDR3 is CASSLVGGTTEAFF. The CDR3 DNA follows: TGTGCCAGCAGCTTAGTGGGGGGGACCACTGAAGCTTTCTTT. This chain joins TRBV11-2 and TRBJ1-1; D is possibly TRBD1 (5 bases). The CDR3 is made up of 14 amino acids. The germline V gene encodes CDR1 SGHAT and CDR2 FQNNGV. Between the trimmed V and J ends, which lost 1 base and 4 bases, there was a span of 10 bases. Full variable domain (rest looked up from reference TRBV11-2 and TRBJ1-1): EAGVAQSPRYKIIEKRQSVAFWCNPISGHATLYWYQQILGQGPKLLIQFQNNGVVDDSQLPKDRFSAERLKGVDSTLKIQPAKLEDSAVYLCASSLVGGTTEAFFGQGTRLTVV.

This clonotype occurred many times. The rearrangement joins TRBV5-1 to TRBJ2-3, with 7 bases aligning to TRBD1. This CDR3 comprises 13 residues. Trimming at V came to 4 bases and at J to 5 bases, leaving 4 bases not matched to a gene. Germline CDR1 reads SGHRS; CDR2 reads YFSETQ. CDR3 sequence: CASSDRERDTQYF. Written as DNA, the CDR3 is TGCGCCAGCAGCGACAGGGAGCGAGATACGCAGTATTTT.

This clonotype was seen at least ten times. V and J are TRBV2 and TRBJ1-2; no clear D gene. The V gene lost 4 bases and the J gene lost 7 bases, with 10 bases spanning the gap. The CDR3 contains 12 residues. Per the germline V gene, CDR1 is SNHLY and CDR2 is FYNNEI. The CDR3 DNA sequence: TGTGCCAGCAGTGTTAGTGGTAGTGGCTACACCTTC. Its protein product is CASSVSGSGYTF.

This clonotype was seen ten or more times. The chain employs TRBV12-3 or TRBV12-4 and TRBJ2-7; possibly TRBD1 for D (6 bases). CDR3 length: 13 amino acids. The ends were cut back, 3 bases at V and 5 bases at J, with 11 bases in the middle. The CDR3 sequence is CASSLYPGDEQYF. The CDR3 nucleotides are TGTGCCAGCAGTTTGTATCCAGGGGACGAGCAGTACTTC.

The V and J genes are TRBV7-9 and TRBJ1-4, with D possibly being TRBD1 (5 bases). V was cut by 7 bases and J by 7 bases, with 16 bases left in between. Germline-derived CDR1 and CDR2 are SEHNR and FQNEAQ (reference sequence). This CDR3 comprises 14 residues. The CDR3 loop reads CASIRSGGGEKLFF. In DNA form, the CDR3 reads TGTGCCAGCATCCGAAGTGGGGGGGGTGAAAAACTGTTTTTT. Combining the CDR3 with reference TRBV7-9 and TRBJ1-4 gives the whole variable domain DTGVSQNPRHKITKRGQNVTFRCDPISEHNRLYWYRQTLGQGPEFLTYFQNEAQLEKSRLLSDRFSAERPKGSFSTLEIQRTEQGDSAMYLCASIRSGGGEKLFFGSGTQLSVL.

This clonotype was detected many times. The V call is TRBV6-1, the J call TRBJ2-5; 7 bases agree with TRBD1. Unmatched junction bases numbered 14, after V lost 6 bases and J lost 1 base. In germline, CDR1 is MNHNS, CDR2 SASEGT. This CDR3 comprises 17 residues. CDR3 residues: CASSPGTDHLTQETQYF. CDR3 sequence (DNA): TGTGCCAGCAGCCCCGGGACAGACCATCTGACCCAAGAGACCCAGTACTTC.

The chain employs TRBV7-2 and TRBJ1-4; tentative D call: TRBD1 (6 bases). V was shortened by 3 bases and J by 7 bases, with 12 bases between the two germline ends. CDR1 is SGHTA and CDR2 is FQGNSA in the germline V gene. The CDR3 runs 14 residues. The chain's CDR3 is CASSFTGRGEKLFF. In DNA form, the CDR3 reads TGTGCCAGCAGCTTTACAGGGAGGGGTGAAAAACTGTTTTTT.

The chain uses TRBV28 and TRBJ2-4, with TRBD2 matching 12 bases. The ends lost 6 bases at V and 0 bases at J; junction bases unmatched: 9. Germline V gene lookup returns CDR1 MDHEN and CDR2 SYDVKM. The length of the CDR3 is 18 residues. CDR3 nucleotide sequence: TGTGCCAGCAGCTCCGGACTAGCGGGGCCGATAGCCAAAAACATTCAGTACTTC. Translated, it gives CASSSGLAGPIAKNIQYF.

V is TRBV6-1 and J is TRBJ1-5; the match to TRBD1 covers 7 bases. From germline, CDR1 is MNHNS and CDR2 SASEGT. V was clipped by 7 bases and J by 1 base; unmatched bases: 13. The CDR3 extends over 17 amino acids. This CDR3 is CASKRQGGIRSNQPQHF. The CDR3 nucleotides are TGTGCCAGCAAGCGACAGGGAGGAATTAGGAGCAATCAGCCCCAGCATTTT.

This chain uses TRBV15 with TRBJ2-3; 9 bases are shared with TRBD2. CDR1 LNHNV and CDR2 YYDKDF come from the germline V gene (reference sequence). The length of the CDR3 is 16 residues. The V and J ends lost 4 bases and 5 bases, in that order; junction bases with no gene match: 10. This CDR3 is CATSIDRGSGRDTQYF. The DNA of the CDR3 is TGTGCCACCAGCATAGATCGGGGTAGCGGGAGAGATACGCAGTATTTT.

The rearrangement joins TRBV6-1 to TRBJ1-3, with D possibly matching TRBD1 (6 bases). The CDR3 sequence is 14 residues long. The germline V gene has CDR1 MNHNS and CDR2 SASEGT. Between the trimmed V and J ends, which lost 7 bases and 3 bases, there was a span of 13 bases. The CDR3: CASTLQGRGNTIYF. The CDR3 DNA follows: TGTGCCAGCACCCTACAGGGACGTGGAAACACCATATATTTT.

The chain combines TRBV7-8 with TRBJ2-2; D might be TRBD1 (5 bases). V lost 5 bases and J lost 1, with 20 bases in between. Germline values: CDR1 SGHVS, CDR2 FQNEAQ. This CDR3 has 18 residues. The CDR3 reads CASSSYTIGAVNTGELFF. The CDR3, as DNA: TGTGCCAGCAGCAGCTACACCATTGGGGCCGTGAACACCGGGGAGCTGTTTTTT.

On this clonotype: This could be a read error, since a much larger clone is one nucleotide away. The chain joins TRBV30 to TRBJ2-7, with TRBD1 identical over 9 bases. CDR1 GTSNPN and CDR2 SVGIG come from the germline V gene (reference sequence). The CDR3 loop spans 12 amino acids. The CDR3 region has the DNA TGTGCCTCGGACAGGGGCTCCTACGAGCAGCACTTC. Translating gives CASDRGSYEQHF.

This clonotype appeared many times. This chain links TRBV19 with TRBJ1-4; no definite D call. The CDR3 totals 12 residues. The V end was cut by 6 bases, the J end by 7 bases, with 9 bases between. CDR1 LNHDA and CDR2 SQIVND come from the germline V gene (reference sequence). The DNA of the CDR3 is TGTGCCAGTAGCCCCCGGACTGAAAAACTGTTTTTT. The encoded protein is CASSPRTEKLFF.

This clonotype turned up a few times. The genes are TRBV19 and TRBJ2-1; D possibly corresponds to TRBD1 (7 bases). This CDR3 has 17 amino acids. V was cut by 2 bases and J by 7 bases, with 21 bases left in between. Germline lookup yields CDR1 LNHDA and CDR2 SQIVND (reference sequence). CDR3 amino acids: CASSIFVLRDRENEQFF. Here the CDR3 DNA reads TGTGCCAGTAGTATATTCGTCTTGCGGGACAGAGAAAATGAGCAGTTCTTC.

On this clonotype: Since a much larger clone is just one base distant, this may be a read error. The chain employs TRBV19 and TRBJ1-5; D is uncertain. This CDR3 is built from 18 residues. V dropped 1 base and J dropped 1 base, with 17 bases sitting between them. Germline V gene sequence: CDR1 LNHDA, CDR2 SQIVND (reference sequence). The CDR3 nucleotides are TGTGCCAGTAGTATAGTCTGGATCCGCCGAGGGAGCAATCAGCCCCAGCATTTT. It is translated as CASSIVWIRRGSNQPQHF.

This clonotype was recorded at least ten times. CDR3 loop: CASSLRAGLPYEQYF. In nucleotides, the CDR3 is TGTGCCAGCAGTTTAAGGGCAGGGCTCCCCTACGAGCAGTACTTC. The V call is TRBV27, the J call TRBJ2-7, with a tentative D call TRBD1 (5 bases). Trimming shortened V by 2 bases and J by 2 bases, and 13 bases separated the two germline ends. The V gene's germline CDR1 is MNHEY and CDR2 SMNVEV (reference sequence). The CDR3 consists of 15 residues.

This clonotype was found many times. The chain uses TRBV2 and TRBJ2-1; D unclear. This CDR3 contains 15 residues. Germline V gene lookup returns CDR1 SNHLY and CDR2 FYNNEI. Trimming stripped 3 bases from V and 0 bases from J, with 9 bases between. CDR3 region: CASSDPRSSYNEQFF. Here the CDR3 DNA reads TGTGCCAGCAGTGACCCTAGGAGCTCCTACAATGAGCAGTTCTTC. The full variable domain, in which reference TRBV2 and TRBJ2-1 provide the parts outside the CDR3, is EPEVTQTPSHQVTQMGQEVILRCVPISNHLYFYWYRQILGQKVEFLVSFYNNEISEKSEIFDDQFSVERPDGSNFTLKIRSTKLEDSAMYFCASSDPRSSYNEQFFGPGTRLTVL.

Notes on this clonotype: This likely stems from a read error, as it lies one base from a far larger clone. V and J are TRBV11-3 and TRBJ2-1, with 10 bases fitting TRBD2. This CDR3 contains 15 residues. CDR1 is SGHNT, CDR2 YENEEA, per germline. The chain's CDR3 is CASSLDLAGADEQLF. Here the CDR3 DNA reads TGTGCCAGCAGCTTAGATCTAGCGGGAGCTGATGAGCAGCTCTTC.

A few counts support this clonotype. The rearrangement links TRBV6-1 to TRBJ1-1; 9 bases map to TRBD1. Germline trimming cut 6 bases from V and 0 bases from J; bases unmatched to any gene: 8. Germline CDR1 reads MNHNS; CDR2 reads SASEGT. The CDR3 is 16 residues long. CDR3 coding DNA: TGTGCCAGCAGACGAGGGACAGGGAGCATGAACACTGAAGCTTTCTTT. Residues: CASRRGTGSMNTEAFF.

This clonotype was picked up many times. The gene calls are TRBV6-2 or TRBV6-3 and TRBJ2-7; no firm D call. Between the trimmed V and J ends, which lost 0 bases and 0 bases, there was a span of 12 bases. Germline CDR1 reads MNHEY; CDR2 reads SVGEGT. The CDR3 is made up of 16 amino acids. DNA for the CDR3: TGTGCCAGCAGTTACTCACGGCAACGAAGCTCCTACGAGCAGTACTTC. This translates into CASSYSRQRSSYEQYF.